The 20 T cell receptor beta chains below come from one sample, sequenced in a study of blood T cells in healthy people across ages. A J-beta primer mix and a sample-barcoded 5' primer were used in a second PCR of roughly 6 to 11 cycles. In TCRdb, the 5' RACE reads were re-called with MiXCR into one record per CDR3 protein. The table records roughly 830,000 distinct CDR3 sequences, approximately 59% of them present only once. Material for sequencing was blood. Receptor source: a man aged 25-40 years in good health.

A note on this clonotype: One junction end does not reproduce the germline sequence, and a read error may be involved. The chain combines TRBV20-1 with TRBJ2-1; 8 bases map to TRBD2. CDR1 is DFQATT and CDR2 is SNEGSKA in the germline V gene (reference sequence). The CDR3 has 15 amino acids. CDR3 region: CSARDGAGGYNGQFF. The CDR3 nucleotides are TGCAGTGCTAGAGATGGGGCGGGGGGTTACAATGGGCAGTTCTTC.

This clonotype appeared a few times. The V and J genes are TRBV3-1 and TRBJ2-3, with TRBD2 identical over 8 bases. The CDR3 runs 19 residues. The ends lost 4 bases at V and 4 bases at J; junction bases unmatched: 19. CDR1 and CDR2 (germline): LGHDT, YNNKEL (reference sequence). CDR3 sequence reads: CASSPLGVSGTPAADTQYF. The DNA of the CDR3 is TGTGCCAGCAGCCCCTTAGGTGTTAGCGGGACTCCTGCAGCAGATACGCAGTATTTT.

This chain links TRBV28 with TRBJ2-6; TRBD1 matches at 11 bases. The germline gives CDR1 MDHEN, CDR2 SYDVKM. The CDR3 has 20 residues. With 3 bases clipped from V and 4 bases from J, the junction kept 14 bases outside the gene matches. CDR3 sequence (DNA): TGTGCCAGCAGTTTCCCTCGCACCGGGACAGGGGGGGCAGGGGCCAACGTCCTGACTTTC. This translates into CASSFPRTGTGGAGANVLTF.

The rearrangement joins TRBV10-3 to TRBJ1-6; weak D call: TRBD1 (5 bases). The CDR3 is 14 residues long. From germline, CDR1 is ENHRY and CDR2 SYGVKD. Trimming pared 4 bases from V and 5 bases from J, leaving 9 bases between. DNA of the CDR3: TGTGCCATCAGTGCCACGGGGGATAATTCACCCCTCCACTTT. Protein: CAISATGDNSPLHF.

CDR3 residues: CASSLTTKETQYF. The CDR3 nucleotides are TGTGCCAGCAGCTTGACGACAAAAGAGACCCAGTACTTC. The chain carries TRBV5-5 and TRBJ2-7; D gene unclear. The end of the DNA aligns better with TRBJ2-5, so the J call may be wrong. CDR1 and CDR2 from the germline V gene are SGHKS and YYEKEE (reference sequence). This CDR3 is built from 13 residues.

DNA for the CDR3: TGTGCCAGCAAGCCCGGGACTTCTGGAAACACCATATATTTT. It specifies CASKPGTSGNTIYF. The rearrangement links TRBV2 to TRBJ1-3; D perhaps matches TRBD1 (5 bases). Trimming shortened V by 7 bases and J by 1 base, and 11 bases separated the two germline ends. Germline CDR1 SNHLY, CDR2 FYNNEI. The length of the CDR3 is 14 residues.

The V and J genes are TRBV6-2 or TRBV6-3 and TRBJ1-1; D gene unclear. The CDR3 runs to 12 residues. V lost 7 bases and J lost 6, with 12 bases in between. The germline CDR1 and CDR2 sequences are MNHEY and SVGEGT. The CDR3 region is CASTPGRSEAFF. The CDR3 bases are TGTGCCAGCACTCCAGGTCGCTCTGAAGCTTTCTTT.

At least ten counts were recorded for this clonotype. The J gene is TRBJ2-3, the V gene TRBV4-2; TRBD2 matches 10 bases. V lost 0 bases to trimming and J lost 6 bases; unmatched junction nucleotides: 6. In germline, CDR1 is LGHNA, CDR2 YNFKEQ. The length of the CDR3 is 16 residues. The CDR3 protein is CASSQEQRGGQDTQYF. DNA for the CDR3: TGTGCCAGCAGCCAAGAACAGCGGGGGGGTCAGGATACGCAGTATTTT.

In this sample, this clonotype turned up a few times. This rearrangement joins TRBV5-1 to TRBJ2-1; D assignment may be TRBD1 or TRBD2 (5 bases each). V lost 3 bases to trimming and J lost 6 bases, with 16 bases between them. Per the germline V gene, CDR1 is SGHRS and CDR2 is YFSETQ. The CDR3 totals 15 residues. CDR3 protein: CASSSYTGTINEQFF. CDR3 bases: TGCGCCAGCAGCTCATATACCGGGACCATCAATGAGCAGTTCTTC.

This clonotype showed up just a few times. V and J are TRBV4-2 and TRBJ2-5, with 10 bases identical to TRBD2. V lost 9 bases and J lost 4; bases outside the gene matches: 14. CDR1 is LGHNA and CDR2 is YNFKEQ in the germline V gene. The CDR3 covers 16 residues. The CDR3 sequence is CASNQDGVAGGETQYF. CDR3 bases: TGTGCCAGTAATCAAGACGGGGTAGCGGGGGGAGAGACCCAGTACTTC.

The table lists this clonotype with a few counts. V gene TRBV25-1 combines with J gene TRBJ2-7; 8 nucleotides agree with TRBD2. The closer fit of TRBJ2-5 to the DNA end suggests the J call may be wrong. CDR1 is MGHDK and CDR2 is SYGVNS in the germline V gene. This CDR3 has 20 amino acids. The CDR3 here is CASSEFHGTSGGRFRETQYF. The CDR3 region has the DNA TGTGCCAGCAGTGAATTCCATGGGACTAGTGGTGGCAGGTTTCGCGAGACCCAGTACTTC.

V is TRBV14 and J is TRBJ2-3; a weak D match, TRBD2 (7 bases). The CDR3 covers 15 residues. Germline V gene sequence: CDR1 SGHDN, CDR2 FVKESK. V was pared by 3 bases and J by 5 bases, with 15 bases between. For the CDR3, the DNA is TGTGCCAGCAGCCAGGCGGGGGCTCCTGTAGATACGCAGTATTTT. Residues: CASSQAGAPVDTQYF.

The rearrangement uses TRBV7-8 and TRBJ1-4; maybe TRBD1 (6 bases). Trimming shortened V by 3 bases and J by 6 bases, and 11 bases separated the two germline ends. The CDR3 loop spans 14 amino acids. Per germline, CDR1 SGHVS and CDR2 FQNEAQ. The CDR3 nucleotides read TGTGCCAGCAGCTTGGACAGATCTCATGAAAAACTGTTTTTT. The encoded protein is CASSLDRSHEKLFF.

Comments on this clonotype: Compared with germline, one end of the junction differs, possibly owing to a read error. This sequence joins TRBV6-4 and TRBJ2-6, with D maybe TRBD2 (7 bases). The CDR3 consists of 15 residues. CDR1 and CDR2 (germline): MRHNA, SNTAGT. CDR3: CANSEGGAGANVLTF. The CDR3 DNA reads TGTGCCAACAGTGAGGGGGGGGCTGGGGCCAACGTCCTGACTTTC.

The CDR3 loop reads CASRGSAGLTQYF. For the CDR3, the DNA is TGTGCCAGCAGAGGGTCCGCAGGATTGACCCAGTACTTC. V gene TRBV7-2 combines with J gene TRBJ2-5; D ambiguous. This CDR3 is 13 amino acids long. V was pared by 6 bases and J by 7 bases, with 15 bases between. Germline V gene data show CDR1 as SGHTA and CDR2 as FQGNSA.

The J gene is TRBJ2-6, the V gene TRBV29-1; D unclear. CDR1 is SQVTM, CDR2 ANQGSEA, per germline. V gave up 7 bases and J gave up 1 base, with 2 bases separating them. The CDR3 runs 11 residues. The DNA of the CDR3 is TGCAGCGCTTCTGGGGCCAACGTCCTGACTTTC. This sequence encodes CSASGANVLTF.

The CDR3 nucleotides are TGCAGCCCCCTGGAGGTGGATTCACCCCTCCACTTT. Translating gives CSPLEVDSPLHF. V and J are TRBV20-1 and TRBJ1-6; no reliable D call. This CDR3 region has 12 residues. The germline CDR1 and CDR2 sequences are DFQATT and SNEGSKA (reference sequence).

The chain is built from TRBV18 and TRBJ2-6; a weak D match, TRBD2 (6 bases). The CDR3 consists of 17 residues. Trimming took 1 base from V and 0 from J, leaving 10 bases between them. Germline V lookup: CDR1 KGHSH, CDR2 LQKENI. This CDR3 reads CASSPQGRSSGANVLTF. DNA of the CDR3: TGTGCCAGCTCACCACAGGGGAGGAGCTCTGGGGCCAACGTCCTGACTTTC. Using reference TRBV18 and TRBJ2-6 for the parts outside the CDR3, the full variable domain is NAGVMQNPRHLVRRRGQEARLRCSPMKGHSHVYWYRQLPEEGLKFMVYLQKENIIDESGMPKERFSAEFPKEGPSILRIQQVVRGDSAAYFCASSPQGRSSGANVLTFGAGSRLTVL.

This rearrangement joins TRBV9 to TRBJ2-1; D tentatively fits TRBD1 or TRBD2 (5 bases each). Trimming shortened V by 0 bases and J by 0 bases, and 7 bases separated the two germline ends. Germline V CDR1 and CDR2: SGDLS, YYNGEE. CDR3 length: 15 residues. CDR3 bases: TGTGCCAGCAGCGTAGCGGGACCCTCCTACAATGAGCAGTTCTTC. Encoded protein: CASSVAGPSYNEQFF.

CDR3 amino acids: CATSRATDLEQYF. CDR3 nucleotide sequence: TGTGCCACCAGCAGGGCGACCGATTTAGAGCAGTACTTC. This rearrangement joins TRBV15 to TRBJ2-7; no firm D call. V was clipped by 3 bases and J by 7 bases, with 13 bases between them. Germline V lookup: CDR1 LNHNV, CDR2 YYDKDF (reference sequence). The CDR3 consists of 13 residues.